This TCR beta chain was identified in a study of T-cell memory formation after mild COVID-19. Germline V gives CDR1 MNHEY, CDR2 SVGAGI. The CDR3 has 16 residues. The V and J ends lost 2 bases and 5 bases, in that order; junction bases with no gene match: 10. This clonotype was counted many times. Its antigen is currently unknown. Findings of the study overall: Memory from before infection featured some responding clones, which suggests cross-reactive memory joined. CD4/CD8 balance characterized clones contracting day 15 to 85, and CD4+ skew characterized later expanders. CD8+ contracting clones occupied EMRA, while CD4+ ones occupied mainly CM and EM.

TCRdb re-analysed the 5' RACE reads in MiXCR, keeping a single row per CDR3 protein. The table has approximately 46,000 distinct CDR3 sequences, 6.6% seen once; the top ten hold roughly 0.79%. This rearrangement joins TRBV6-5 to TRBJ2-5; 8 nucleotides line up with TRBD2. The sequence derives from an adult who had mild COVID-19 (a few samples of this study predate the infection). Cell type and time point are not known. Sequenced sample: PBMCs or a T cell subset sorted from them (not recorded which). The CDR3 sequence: CASSYVSTGGVETQYF. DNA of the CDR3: TGTGCCAGCAGTTACGTCTCGACGGGAGGGGTCGAGACCCAGTACTTC.